Below are 8 T cell receptor beta chains sequenced from a single sample in a study of post-analysis software for immune sequencing data. What these receptors recognize is not known. Sequencing libraries made from TCR beta cDNA carried unique molecular identifiers. TCRdb re-derived calls from the PCR reads in MiXCR, one entry per CDR3 protein. This sample yields hundreds of thousands of distinct CDR3 sequences, of which 25% to 30% are seen a single time; around 0.56% belongs to the top ten. Findings and limits, study-wide: Controls had lower frequencies than patients of a handful of TRBV segments, which included TRBV5-6, TRBV5-1 and TRBV20-1.

Material for sequencing was blood. Source of these receptors: a girl aged 10 to 17 with multiple sclerosis.

This clonotype was observed a single time. The junction departs from the called germline gene at one end, perhaps through a read error. The rearrangement uses TRBV5-1 and TRBJ1-4; unclear D gene. Germline loops: CDR1 SGHRS, CDR2 YFSETQ. This CDR3 has 15 amino acids. The CDR3: CASSLEGPLEEKRFF. For the CDR3, the DNA is TGCGCCAGCAGCTTGGAGGGCCCACTGGAGGAAAAACGGTTTTTT.

The chain employs TRBV20-1 and TRBJ2-1; 10 positions match TRBD2. The J call is doubtful: the DNA matches TRBJ2-7 better. The CDR3 consists of 16 residues. Germline CDR1 DFQATT, CDR2 SNEGSKA (reference sequence). The CDR3 sequence: CSASVPGLARDNEQYF. The CDR3 DNA reads TGCAGTGCTAGCGTCCCGGGACTAGCGAGGGACAATGAGCAGTACTTC.

This clonotype has a handful of counts. This rearrangement joins TRBV6-6 to TRBJ1-2, with D tentatively TRBD1 (5 bases). The CDR3 sequence is 15 residues long. V dropped 4 bases and J dropped 4 bases, with 16 bases sitting between them. Germline V gene data show CDR1 as MNHNY and CDR2 as SVGAGI (reference sequence). The CDR3 loop reads CASSLSTDGPYGYTF. CDR3 nucleotide sequence: TGTGCCAGCAGTTTGTCGACAGACGGACCCTATGGCTACACCTTC.

This clonotype turned up a few times. The chain links TRBV18 to TRBJ1-5; D gene unclear. Germline values: CDR1 KGHSH, CDR2 LQKENI. The CDR3 runs 15 residues. The V end was cut by 3 bases, the J end by 4 bases, with 13 bases between. The CDR3 bases are TGTGCCAGCTCACCGAACGGGTTGCTTAATCAGCCCCAGCATTTT. Its protein is CASSPNGLLNQPQHF. Complete variable domain (other parts from reference TRBV18 and TRBJ1-5): NAGVMQNPRHLVRRRGQEARLRCSPMKGHSHVYWYRQLPEEGLKFMVYLQKENIIDESGMPKERFSAEFPKEGPSILRIQQVVRGDSAAYFCASSPNGLLNQPQHFGDGTRLSIL.

There are a few counts of this clonotype. The gene calls are TRBV4-1 and TRBJ1-1, with D uncertain. CDR3 length: 13 residues. Trimming removed 0 bases at V and 6 bases at J, with 8 bases between. CDR1 and CDR2 (germline): MGHRA, YSYEKL. CDR3 loop: CASSQDRIAEAFF. In DNA, the CDR3 is TGCGCCAGCAGCCAAGACAGGATCGCTGAAGCTTTCTTT.

This clonotype was found a few times. The chain couples TRBV7-2 to TRBJ2-5; 15 nucleotides align to TRBD2. The V and J ends lost 4 bases and 5 bases, in that order; junction bases with no gene match: 11. Germline lookup yields CDR1 SGHTA and CDR2 FQGNSA. This CDR3 comprises 18 residues. The CDR3 DNA is TGTGCCAGCAGCTCTGGGCCGGGACTAGCGGGAGGTGGGGAGACCCAGTACTTC. As protein: CASSSGPGLAGGGETQYF.

V gene TRBV20-1 combines with J gene TRBJ2-3; 7 positions agree with TRBD2. The V gene end was trimmed by 4 bases and the J gene end by 6 bases; junction bases not matched to a gene: 16. The germline CDR1 and CDR2 sequences are DFQATT and SNEGSKA (reference sequence). The CDR3 has 16 residues. Here the CDR3 DNA reads TGCAGTGCTATCTCCCCCGGTGCGGGAGTGCCTGATACGCAGTATTTT. Translation gives CSAISPGAGVPDTQYF.

This clonotype has a handful of counts. CDR3 sequence (DNA): TGTGCCAGCAGCTTAGTATGGGACAGGGGTAGTTCAGATACGCAGTATTTT. It translates to CASSLVWDRGSSDTQYF. The V and J genes are TRBV7-2 and TRBJ2-3; 10 positions agree with TRBD1. Germline V gene sequence: CDR1 SGHTA, CDR2 FQGNSA. The CDR3 is made up of 17 amino acids. J lost 4 bases, V lost 1 base, and 8 bases had no gene match. Based on the CDR3 plus reference TRBV7-2 and TRBJ2-3, the full variable domain is GAGVSQSPSNKVTEKGKDVELRCDPISGHTALYWYRQSLGQGLEFLIYFQGNSAPDKSGLPSDRFSAERTGGSVSTLTIQRTQQEDSAVYLCASSLVWDRGSSDTQYFGPGTRLTVL.